Listed here are 6 T cell receptor beta chains from one sample, sequenced in a study of CD8 T cells in ankylosing spondylitis. TCRdb re-called the 5' RACE reads through MiXCR, storing one row per CDR3 protein. The data hold just under 350,000 distinct CDR3 sequences, with around 15% observed a single time. Sequencing used blood, either unsorted or a sorted T cell fraction (not recorded which). These receptors were taken from a male donor with ankylosing spondylitis or in good health (not recorded which).

The chain carries TRBV27 and TRBJ2-1; 10 bases match TRBD2. The CDR3 is made up of 13 amino acids. Germline CDR1 and CDR2: MNHEY and SMNVEV (reference sequence). V shed 6 bases and J 9 bases; nucleotides not matched to a gene: 5. CDR3 amino acids: CASRLAGAVEQFF. CDR3 nucleotide sequence: TGTGCCAGCAGGCTAGCGGGAGCCGTTGAGCAGTTCTTC.

This clonotype has just a few counts. The CDR3 nucleotides read TGTGCCTGGAGTCCCGGGGGGGGGGCGAGAGATACGCAGTATTTT. This sequence encodes CAWSPGGGARDTQYF. The chain couples TRBV30 to TRBJ2-3, with 8 bases that match TRBD2. The CDR3 length is 15 residues. The germline V gene has CDR1 GTSNPN and CDR2 SVGIG (reference sequence). V dropped 2 bases and J dropped 5; count of bases not matched to a gene: 9.

This clonotype has just a few counts. The chain is built from TRBV3-1 and TRBJ1-6, with TRBD1 as a possible D gene (5 bases). The ends were cut back, 1 base at V and 10 bases at J, with 14 bases in the middle. Germline values: CDR1 LGHDT, CDR2 YNNKEL (reference sequence). CDR3 length: 15 amino acids. CDR3 in amino acids: CASSQGPGGKSPLHF. CDR3 sequence (DNA): TGTGCCAGCAGCCAAGGGCCGGGGGGTAAATCACCCCTCCACTTT.

The V gene is TRBV5-6, the J gene TRBJ2-3; TRBD1 matches 9 bases. CDR3 length: 16 residues. The germline V gene encodes CDR1 SGHDT and CDR2 YYEEEE. Trimming cost V 0 bases and J 8 bases; bases outside gene matches: 10. In nucleotides, the CDR3 is TGTGCCAGCAGCTTGGAGGGACAGGGAGACATTGTTACGCAGTATTTT. This translates into CASSLEGQGDIVTQYF.

The chain recombines TRBV5-1 with TRBJ1-6; no firm D call. The germline V gene has CDR1 SGHRS and CDR2 YFSETQ. This CDR3 has 16 residues. V dropped 0 bases and J dropped 5 bases, with 12 bases sitting between them. CDR3 sequence: CASSLAWGVDNSPLHF. Written as DNA, the CDR3 is TGCGCCAGCAGCTTGGCTTGGGGTGTAGATAATTCACCCCTCCACTTT.

The chain links TRBV4-2 to TRBJ2-5; D remains unclear. V lost 0 bases and J 5 bases, leaving 19 bases between the germline ends. CDR3 length: 17 residues. The V gene's germline CDR1 is LGHNA and CDR2 YNFKEQ. This chain's CDR3 is CASSQDRTRGVRETQYF. For the CDR3, the DNA is TGTGCCAGCAGCCAAGATCGCACGAGAGGAGTCCGGGAGACCCAGTACTTC.